This T cell receptor beta chain originates from a study of blood T cells in healthy people across ages. Looking at the study overall: With template switching, about one barcoded beta molecule was captured per two T cells.

Through a sample-barcoded 5' primer and a J-beta primer mix, a second PCR was run for roughly 6 to 12 cycles. In TCRdb, the 5' RACE reads were re-called with MiXCR into one record per CDR3 protein. Found here are about 720,000 distinct CDR3 sequences, 25% of them singletons; the top ten hold 3.7%. A few counts support this clonotype. Germline CDR1 reads SGHRS; CDR2 reads YFSETQ. This CDR3 region has 17 residues. The data were also submitted as part of a second study, on T cells of mothers and their children.

This chain connects TRBV5-1 to TRBJ2-5, with 8 bases lining up with TRBD1. The closer fit of TRBJ2-1 to the DNA end suggests the J call may be wrong. The sample was blood. The sequence was obtained from a boy aged 10-17 years in good health. CDR3: CASSSAPTGEGNDEQFF. The CDR3 nucleotides are TGCGCCAGCAGCTCCGCACCGACAGGGGAAGGGAATGATGAGCAGTTCTTC.